These 28 T cell receptor beta chains were sequenced from one sample in a study of blood T cell repertoires in COVID-19. The repertoire was sequenced with immunoSEQ multiplex PCR; TCRdb's copy has only in-frame clones and lacks some. The table lists fewer than 500,000 clones, 80% to 90% of them singletons. Sequencing was done on a sample of peripheral blood. The receptors originated from a woman aged 25 to 39 with active or convalescent COVID-19.

DNA for the CDR3: TGTGCCAGCAGTGGTGGGACTAGCGGGGGATACACAGATACGCAGTATTTT. As protein: CASSGGTSGGYTDTQYF. The V gene is TRBV27, the J gene TRBJ2-3, with 14 bases matching TRBD2. Per the germline V gene, CDR1 is MNHEY and CDR2 is SMNVEV (reference sequence). Trimming removed 5 bases from V and 2 bases from J; junction bases left unmatched: 6. The CDR3 is made up of 17 amino acids.

The chain combines TRBV19 with TRBJ2-3; TRBD1 is a possible D gene (5 bases). This CDR3 contains 16 residues. Germline values: CDR1 LNHDA, CDR2 SQIVND (reference sequence). The V and J ends lost 5 bases and 2 bases respectively, with 17 bases between them. In DNA form, the CDR3 reads TGTGCCAGTAGTCCAGGGCCAATAGAGAACACAGATACGCAGTATTTT. Residues: CASSPGPIENTDTQYF.

V gene TRBV19 combines with J gene TRBJ2-1; 7 bases agree with TRBD2. V lost 4 bases to trimming and J lost 9 bases; unmatched junction nucleotides: 15. Germline CDR1 reads LNHDA; CDR2 reads SQIVND (reference sequence). This CDR3 comprises 16 residues. The CDR3 nucleotides read TGTGCCAGTAGTAAATCGACTGGCGGGAGATCACCTGAGCAGTTCTTC. It yields the protein CASSKSTGGRSPEQFF.

The V gene is TRBV19, the J gene TRBJ2-1; 7 nucleotides match TRBD1. Germline assignment: CDR1 LNHDA and CDR2 SQIVND (reference sequence). Trimming at V came to 9 bases and at J to 3 bases, leaving 8 bases not matched to a gene. CDR3 length: 14 residues. The CDR3 sequence is CARPRQGFYNEQFF. The CDR3 nucleotides read TGTGCCAGACCCAGACAGGGTTTCTACAATGAGCAGTTCTTC.

The rearrangement joins TRBV28 to TRBJ1-1; the D gene is possibly TRBD1 (5 bases). Germline CDR1 MDHEN, CDR2 SYDVKM. CDR3 size: 13 residues. V lost 7 bases and J 7 bases, leaving 16 bases between the germline ends. CDR3 loop: CASTVGGADEAFF. CDR3 in DNA: TGTGCCAGCACCGTTGGAGGGGCGGATGAAGCTTTCTTT. Filled out from reference TRBV28 and TRBJ1-1, the complete variable domain reads DVKVTQSSRYLVKRTGEKVFLECVQDMDHENMFWYRQDPGLGLRLIYFSYDVKMKEKGDIPEGYSVSREKKERFSLILESASTNQTSMYLCASTVGGADEAFFGQGTRLTVV.

The genes are TRBV6-1 and TRBJ1-2, with a possible D match to TRBD1 (6 bases). V was trimmed by 0 bases and J by 4 bases, leaving 12 bases between them. The CDR3 contains 15 residues. From germline, CDR1 is MNHNS and CDR2 SASEGT. In DNA, the CDR3 is TGTGCCAGCAGTGAAGCCGGGACATCCGTCTATGGCTACACCTTC. It yields the protein CASSEAGTSVYGYTF.

The gene calls are TRBV4-1 and TRBJ1-2, with D tentatively TRBD1 (5 bases). V dropped 0 bases and J dropped 4 bases, with 18 bases sitting between them. The CDR3 covers 17 residues. From germline, CDR1 is MGHRA and CDR2 YSYEKL. CDR3 DNA: TGCGCCAGCAGCCAAGAACCTCAGGGCGGCCCTATCTATGGCTACACCTTC. It specifies CASSQEPQGGPIYGYTF.

This chain uses TRBV9 with TRBJ2-7; 10 bases agree with TRBD1. Germline-derived CDR1 and CDR2 are SGDLS and YYNGEE. Trimming cost V 3 bases and J 7 bases; bases outside gene matches: 10. This CDR3 contains 15 residues. The CDR3 region has the DNA TGTGCCAGCAGCGACTCGACAGGGGGCCTGAGGGAGCAGTACTTC. This gives the protein CASSDSTGGLREQYF.

V gene TRBV5-6 combines with J gene TRBJ2-3, with TRBD2 matching 14 bases. Germline CDR1 SGHDT, CDR2 YYEEEE. J gave up 2 bases and V 5 bases, and 10 bases lay outside the gene matches. The CDR3 sequence is 18 residues long. Here the CDR3 DNA reads TGTGCCAGCAGACCGGGACTAGCGGGGGTGGGCCTCACAGATACGCAGTATTTT. Translated: CASRPGLAGVGLTDTQYF.

The chain combines TRBV7-9 with TRBJ1-5; 9 bases match TRBD1. The CDR3 runs 17 residues. J gave up 0 bases and V 0 bases, and 3 bases lay outside the gene matches. The germline gives CDR1 SEHNR, CDR2 FQNEAQ (reference sequence). The CDR3 DNA sequence: TGTGCCAGCAGCTTAGCCCGGACAGGGGCTAGCAATCAGCCCCAGCATTTT. As protein: CASSLARTGASNQPQHF.

This clone was picked up one time. This chain connects TRBV24-1 to TRBJ2-5; 12 nucleotides line up with TRBD2. The length of the CDR3 is 17 residues. Trimming took 2 bases from V and 1 from J; bases not matched to a gene: 4. Germline CDR1 and CDR2: KGHDR and SFDVKD. CDR3 region: CATSDSSTSGSQETQYF. CDR3 bases: TGTGCCACCAGTGATTCGTCGACTAGCGGGAGCCAAGAGACCCAGTACTTC.

The chain is built from TRBV15 and TRBJ2-3, with 8 bases lining up with TRBD2. The V gene end was trimmed by 7 bases and the J gene end by 4 bases; junction bases not matched to a gene: 10. The germline gives CDR1 LNHNV, CDR2 YYDKDF (reference sequence). The CDR3 has 15 residues. CDR3 DNA sequence: TGTGCCACCACACGGGCGGGGGGCGCCGCAGATACGCAGTATTTT. Residues: CATTRAGGAADTQYF. The whole variable domain, remainder taken from reference TRBV15 and TRBJ2-3, is DAMVIQNPRYQVTQFGKPVTLSCSQTLNHNVMYWYQQKSSQAPKLLFHYYDKDFNNEADTPDNFQSRRPNTSFCFLDIRSPGLGDTAMYLCATTRAGGAADTQYFGPGTRLTVL.

The CDR3 coding sequence is TGTGCCAGCAGTTTAAAGGGTGGGGGGGATACGCAGTATTTT. Translated: CASSLKGGGDTQYF. J is TRBJ2-3 and V is TRBV27; the D gene is possibly TRBD2 (6 bases). Germline loops: CDR1 MNHEY, CDR2 SMNVEV (reference sequence). This CDR3 contains 14 residues. Trimming took off 2 bases at V and 6 bases at J, with 12 bases between the two ends.

The chain couples TRBV7-2 to TRBJ1-5; D not resolved. Germline CDR1 reads SGHTA; CDR2 reads FQGNSA. The CDR3 totals 14 residues. V was pared by 5 bases and J by 0 bases, with 8 bases between. Written as DNA, the CDR3 is TGTGCCAGCAGCCCCGGGTATAGCAATCAGCCCCAGCATTTT. Translating gives CASSPGYSNQPQHF.

With regard to this clone: In the same sample, other DNA sequences code for this CDR3. DNA for the CDR3: TGTGCCAGCAGCCAACAGGGAGGGAACACTGAAGCTTTCTTT. It is translated as CASSQQGGNTEAFF. The chain is built from TRBV3-1 (or the pseudogene TRBV3-2) and TRBJ1-1; possible D gene TRBD1, 5 bases. The CDR3 is 14 residues long. The germline CDR1 and CDR2 sequences are LGHDT and YNNKEL (reference sequence). V lost 2 bases, J lost 1 base, and 8 bases lay in between.

The rearrangement uses TRBV10-3 and TRBJ1-1; D is possibly TRBD1 (6 bases). The CDR3 has 12 residues. Germline V CDR1 and CDR2: ENHRY, SYGVKD. V was shortened by 10 bases and J by 1 base, with 10 bases between the two germline ends. CDR3 nucleotides: TGTGCCACTAAACAGGGGAACACTGAAGCTTTCTTT. Translation gives CATKQGNTEAFF.

This sequence joins TRBV2 and TRBJ1-5; 7 nucleotides match TRBD1. The CDR3 covers 14 residues. The V and J ends lost 6 bases and 6 bases, in that order; junction bases with no gene match: 8. The V gene's germline CDR1 is SNHLY and CDR2 FYNNEI. The DNA of the CDR3 is TGTGCCAGCAGACGACAGGGCTTGGGTCAGCCCCAGCATTTT. Its protein is CASRRQGLGQPQHF.

The V gene is TRBV19, the J gene TRBJ2-2; 8 bases match TRBD1. J lost 3 bases, V lost 5 bases, and 5 bases had no gene match. The CDR3 has 15 residues. Germline V gene sequence: CDR1 LNHDA, CDR2 SQIVND (reference sequence). Here the CDR3 reads CASSFGDRYTGELFF. Here the CDR3 DNA reads TGTGCCAGTAGTTTTGGGGACAGGTACACCGGGGAGCTGTTTTTT.

This clone has just a few counts. The chain links TRBV2 to TRBJ1-5, with D tentatively TRBD1 (6 bases). Germline values: CDR1 SNHLY, CDR2 FYNNEI. This CDR3 contains 16 residues. The V and J ends lost 4 bases and 0 bases respectively, with 13 bases between them. CDR3 loop: CASSVGQVPSNQPQHF. Here the CDR3 DNA reads TGTGCCAGCAGTGTGGGACAAGTCCCTAGCAATCAGCCCCAGCATTTT.

The chain has TRBV11-2 and TRBJ1-1; D is perhaps TRBD1 (6 bases). This CDR3 spans 14 amino acids. Per the germline V gene, CDR1 is SGHAT and CDR2 is FQNNGV. V lost 8 bases and J 5 bases, leaving 18 bases between the germline ends. The CDR3 sequence is CASGGGGEKTEAFF. In DNA form, the CDR3 reads TGTGCCAGCGGAGGAGGGGGGGAAAAGACTGAAGCTTTCTTT. Based on the CDR3 plus reference TRBV11-2 and TRBJ1-1, the full variable domain is EAGVAQSPRYKIIEKRQSVAFWCNPISGHATLYWYQQILGQGPKLLIQFQNNGVVDDSQLPKDRFSAERLKGVDSTLKIQPAKLEDSAVYLCASGGGGEKTEAFFGQGTRLTVV.

The V and J genes are TRBV11-2 and TRBJ2-7, with 9 bases matching TRBD1. The J segment lost 2 bases and the V segment lost 0 bases, leaving 8 bases of the junction unmatched. The germline V gene encodes CDR1 SGHAT and CDR2 FQNNGV. The CDR3 spans 17 residues. The CDR3 region has the DNA TGTGCCAGCAGCTTAGAAGGGGAACGGACAGGGGCCTACGAGCAGTACTTC. It translates to CASSLEGERTGAYEQYF.

This chain connects TRBV7-9 to TRBJ1-4, with D perhaps matching TRBD1 (6 bases). The CDR3 consists of 16 residues. Germline-derived CDR1 and CDR2 are SEHNR and FQNEAQ (reference sequence). V dropped 3 bases and J dropped 3 bases, with 14 bases sitting between them. Here the CDR3 reads CASSLLQGPPNEKLFF. The DNA of the CDR3 is TGTGCCAGCAGCTTGCTTCAGGGGCCCCCTAATGAAAAACTGTTTTTT. Based on the CDR3 plus reference TRBV7-9 and TRBJ1-4, the full variable domain is DTGVSQNPRHKITKRGQNVTFRCDPISEHNRLYWYRQTLGQGPEFLTYFQNEAQLEKSRLLSDRFSAERPKGSFSTLEIQRTEQGDSAMYLCASSLLQGPPNEKLFFGSGTQLSVL.

J is TRBJ2-7 and V is TRBV5-1, with 10 nucleotides matching TRBD2. CDR3 size: 21 residues. In germline, CDR1 is SGHRS, CDR2 YFSETQ. The J segment lost 0 bases and the V segment lost 4 bases, leaving 22 bases of the junction unmatched. The CDR3 protein is CASSLGGGYSGRSTPSYEQYF. CDR3 DNA sequence: TGCGCCAGCAGCCTGGGTGGGGGGTATAGCGGGAGGTCCACTCCCTCCTACGAGCAGTACTTC.

The J gene is TRBJ1-1, the V gene TRBV19, with a tentative D call TRBD1 (6 bases). CDR1 is LNHDA, CDR2 SQIVND, per germline (reference sequence). The CDR3 loop spans 18 amino acids. V was trimmed by 4 bases and J by 3 bases, leaving 24 bases between them. The CDR3 loop reads CASSRRQELLLRDTEAFF. The CDR3 DNA follows: TGTGCCAGTAGTAGAAGACAGGAGCTCCTATTACGGGACACTGAAGCTTTCTTT.

The chain employs TRBV11-2 and TRBJ1-1; 7 bases agree with TRBD1. The ends lost 5 bases at V and 8 bases at J; junction bases unmatched: 5. Per germline, CDR1 SGHAT and CDR2 FQNNGV. CDR3 length: 12 amino acids. CDR3 sequence reads: CASSLDRSEAFF. DNA of the CDR3: TGTGCCAGCAGCCTGGACAGGTCGGAAGCTTTCTTT. The complete variable domain, with remaining parts taken from reference TRBV11-2 and TRBJ1-1, reads EAGVAQSPRYKIIEKRQSVAFWCNPISGHATLYWYQQILGQGPKLLIQFQNNGVVDDSQLPKDRFSAERLKGVDSTLKIQPAKLEDSAVYLCASSLDRSEAFFGQGTRLTVV.

V usage is TRBV10-3 and J usage is TRBJ2-5, with 8 bases lining up with TRBD2. V lost 8 bases, J lost 0 bases, and 5 bases stayed unmatched. CDR1 and CDR2 from the germline V gene are ENHRY and SYGVKD. The CDR3 totals 14 residues. The CDR3 nucleotides read TGTGCCATCGGAAGTAGCGGGGACCAAGAGACCCAGTACTTC. Its protein product is CAIGSSGDQETQYF.

The chain is built from TRBV19 and TRBJ2-1, with 10 bases aligning to TRBD2. This CDR3 spans 17 amino acids. V gave up 3 bases and J gave up 6 bases; unmatched junction bases: 11. Germline V CDR1 and CDR2: LNHDA, SQIVND (reference sequence). CDR3 DNA: TGTGCCAGTAGTATCTGGGGCCAAGCGGGAGGGGGCAATGAGCAGTTCTTC. It is translated as CASSIWGQAGGGNEQFF. The full variable domain, in which reference TRBV19 and TRBJ2-1 provide the parts outside the CDR3, is DGGITQSPKYLFRKEGQNVTLSCEQNLNHDAMYWYRQDPGQGLRLIYYSQIVNDFQKGDIAEGYSVSREKKESFPLTVTSAQKNPTAFYLCASSIWGQAGGGNEQFFGPGTRLTVL.

The chain is built from TRBV11-2 and TRBJ1-6; TRBD1 might be the D (5 bases). From germline, CDR1 is SGHAT and CDR2 FQNNGV. The CDR3 runs to 16 residues. Trimming left V 1 base short and J 7 bases short, with 14 bases between. CDR3 bases: TGTGCCAGCAGCTTAGGAGGGGCAGGAGGGAATTCACCCCTCCACTTT. It encodes CASSLGGAGGNSPLHF.